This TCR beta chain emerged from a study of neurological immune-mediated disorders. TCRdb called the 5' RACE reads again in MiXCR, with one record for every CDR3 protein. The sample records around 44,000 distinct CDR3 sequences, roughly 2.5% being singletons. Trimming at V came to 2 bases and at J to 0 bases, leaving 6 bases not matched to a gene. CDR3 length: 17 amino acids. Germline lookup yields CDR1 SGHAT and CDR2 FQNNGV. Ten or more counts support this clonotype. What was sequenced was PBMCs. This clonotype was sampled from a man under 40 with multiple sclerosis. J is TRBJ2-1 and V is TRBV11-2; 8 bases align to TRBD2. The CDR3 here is CASSLFNSGNSYNEQFF. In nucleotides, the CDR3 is TGTGCCAGCAGCTTATTCAATAGCGGGAACTCCTACAATGAGCAGTTCTTC.